This passage covers 31 T cell receptor beta chains from one sample sequenced in a study of T-cell reconstitution after alpha-beta-depleted transplantation in children. Using unique molecular identifiers, the investigators prepared the TCRbeta library. TCRdb used MiXCR to reprocess the PCR reads, holding one entry per CDR3 protein. Here the sample spans around 960,000 distinct CDR3 sequences, roughly 29% being singletons. The sequencing used PBMCs, mostly from graft donor cells, collected 360 days after TCRalphabeta/CD19-depleted stem cell transplant. The receptors here all came from a boy less than two years old who had a stem cell transplant for SCID, so the T cells may come from the graft donor.

The chain is built from TRBV7-9 and TRBJ2-3; D is unresolved. The CDR3 has 12 amino acids. Trimming shortened V by 7 bases and J by 5 bases, and 10 bases separated the two germline ends. Per the germline V gene, CDR1 is SEHNR and CDR2 is FQNEAQ (reference sequence). Here the CDR3 reads CASTPIEDTQYF. As DNA, the CDR3 is TGTGCCAGCACTCCCATAGAAGATACGCAGTATTTT.

The rearrangement links TRBV12-3 or TRBV12-4 to TRBJ2-6; D unresolved. This CDR3 has 14 amino acids. Trimming cost V 8 bases and J 0 bases, with 8 bases left between them. The CDR3 reads CASGSSSGANVLTF. DNA for the CDR3: TGTGCCAGCGGCTCATCCTCTGGGGCCAACGTCCTGACTTTC.

This clonotype was recorded at least ten times. The chain couples TRBV7-9 to TRBJ1-1; 7 positions agree with TRBD1. V lost 1 base and J lost 4; bases outside the gene matches: 3. CDR1 is SEHNR, CDR2 FQNEAQ, per germline (reference sequence). This CDR3 has 14 amino acids. For the CDR3, the DNA is TGTGCCAGCAGCTTAGGTACAGGGGTCACTGAAGCTTTCTTT. Its protein product is CASSLGTGVTEAFF. Drawing the rest from reference TRBV7-9 and TRBJ1-1, the complete variable domain is DTGVSQNPRHKITKRGQNVTFRCDPISEHNRLYWYRQTLGQGPEFLTYFQNEAQLEKSRLLSDRFSAERPKGSFSTLEIQRTEQGDSAMYLCASSLGTGVTEAFFGQGTRLTVV.

The chain is built from TRBV4-2 and TRBJ2-2; 9 bases match TRBD2. V dropped 1 base and J dropped 6; count of bases not matched to a gene: 6. The CDR3 consists of 16 residues. Germline values: CDR1 LGHNA, CDR2 YNFKEQ. CDR3 nucleotide sequence: TGTGCCAGCAGCCAAGTTGCTAGCGGGACCCCCGGGGAGCTGTTTTTT. Protein: CASSQVASGTPGELFF.

The genes are TRBV20-1 and TRBJ2-3; TRBD2 might be the D (7 bases). From germline, CDR1 is DFQATT and CDR2 SNEGSKA (reference sequence). V shed 2 bases and J shed 2 bases, with 17 bases lying between them. This CDR3 has 16 amino acids. For the CDR3, the DNA is TGCAGTGCTAGACCCCCGACGGGGGGCCACACAGATACGCAGTATTTT. Its translation is CSARPPTGGHTDTQYF.

This clonotype has only a few counts. The chain couples TRBV5-1 to TRBJ2-5; tentative D call: TRBD1 (6 bases). The V end was cut by 0 bases, the J end by 5 bases, with 23 bases between. In germline, CDR1 is SGHRS, CDR2 YFSETQ. This CDR3 spans 18 amino acids. The CDR3 DNA is TGCGCCAGCAGCTTGGGCATTCTGGACAGTCCCCAAGTGGAGACCCAGTACTTC. The encoded protein is CASSLGILDSPQVETQYF. Filled out from reference TRBV5-1 and TRBJ2-5, the complete variable domain reads KAGVTQTPRYLIKTRGQQVTLSCSPISGHRSVSWYQQTPGQGLQFLFEYFSETQRNKGNFPGRFSGRQFSNSRSEMNVSTLELGDSALYLCASSLGILDSPQVETQYFGPGTRLLVL.

This clonotype was counted many times. The DNA for the CDR3 is TGTGCCAGCAGCTTACACAGGAGCTCCTACGAGCAGTACTTC. This sequence encodes CASSLHRSSYEQYF. The genes are TRBV7-3 and TRBJ2-7; D is possibly TRBD1 (5 bases). This CDR3 comprises 14 residues. The V gene lost 2 bases and the J gene lost 0 bases, with 8 bases spanning the gap. Germline V gene data show CDR1 as SGHTA and CDR2 as FQGTGA.

This clonotype was observed a handful of times. The chain joins TRBV9 to TRBJ2-5; 8 bases line up with TRBD1. Per germline, CDR1 SGDLS and CDR2 YYNGEE. Trimming cost V 2 bases and J 5 bases; bases outside gene matches: 5. This CDR3 spans 14 amino acids. The CDR3 reads CASSVDRARETQYF. The CDR3 DNA is TGTGCCAGCAGCGTGGACAGGGCGAGGGAGACCCAGTACTTC.

This clonotype has more than one count but fewer than ten. The chain has TRBV5-6 and TRBJ1-1, with D possibly matching TRBD1 (6 bases). CDR1 SGHDT and CDR2 YYEEEE come from the germline V gene. This CDR3 spans 15 amino acids. Trimming removed 1 base at V and 0 bases at J, with 10 bases between. As DNA, the CDR3 is TGTGCCAGCAGCTTGAGGGGGGTCGTGAACACTGAAGCTTTCTTT. Translated: CASSLRGVVNTEAFF.

The chain carries TRBV6-4 and TRBJ2-7; no reliable D call. V was shortened by 2 bases and J by 0 bases, with 11 bases between the two germline ends. The CDR3 runs to 15 residues. CDR1 and CDR2 (germline): MRHNA, SNTAGT. The DNA of the CDR3 is TGTGCCAGCAGTGACCCGGCGATCAGCTCCTACGAGCAGTACTTC. Its protein product is CASSDPAISSYEQYF.

The J gene is TRBJ1-4, the V gene TRBV11-1; no clear D. Germline V gene lookup returns CDR1 SGHAT and CDR2 FQDESV (reference sequence). Trimming removed 0 bases at V and 3 bases at J, with 8 bases between. This CDR3 is built from 15 residues. In nucleotides, the CDR3 is TGTGCCAGCAGCTTAGCGGCGACATCTAATGAAAAACTGTTTTTT. Translated: CASSLAATSNEKLFF. The full variable domain, rest sourced from reference TRBV11-1 and TRBJ1-4, is EAEVAQSPRYKITEKSQAVAFWCDPISGHATLYWYRQILGQGPELLVQFQDESVVDDSQLPKDRFSAERLKGVDSTLKIQPAELGDSAMYLCASSLAATSNEKLFFGSGTQLSVL.

The rearrangement uses TRBV27 and TRBJ1-5; a weak D match, TRBD1 (5 bases). The CDR3 contains 13 residues. V lost 4 bases to trimming and J lost 10 bases, with 14 bases between them. Germline V gene sequence: CDR1 MNHEY, CDR2 SMNVEV (reference sequence). The CDR3: CASSSLPGDPQHF. Here the CDR3 DNA reads TGTGCCAGCAGTTCCCTCCCGGGGGACCCCCAGCATTTT.

This clonotype has ten or more counts. V is TRBV5-1 and J is TRBJ2-3; the D is unclear. Germline values: CDR1 SGHRS, CDR2 YFSETQ. Trimming took off 2 bases at V and 3 bases at J, with 10 bases between the two ends. This CDR3 comprises 14 residues. The CDR3 sequence: CASSLEGWTDTQYF. CDR3 bases: TGCGCCAGCAGCTTAGAAGGGTGGACAGATACGCAGTATTTT.

The rearrangement links TRBV12-3 or TRBV12-4 to TRBJ2-2, with no clear D. The CDR3 consists of 15 residues. With 6 bases removed from V and 6 bases from J, the gap between germline ends came to 17 bases. DNA for the CDR3: TGTGCCAGCAGCCTCTGGGAAGGGATTCCCGGGGAGCTGTTTTTT. Residues: CASSLWEGIPGELFF.

This clonotype has just one count. The V and J genes are TRBV19 and TRBJ2-6, with D perhaps matching TRBD2 (5 bases). This CDR3 is 15 amino acids long. Trimming removed 4 bases at V and 4 bases at J, with 11 bases between. The germline gives CDR1 LNHDA, CDR2 SQIVND (reference sequence). Here the CDR3 reads CASSTLSGGANVLTF. CDR3 nucleotide sequence: TGTGCCAGTAGTACTCTCTCGGGGGGGGCCAACGTCCTGACTTTC.

DNA of the CDR3: TGTGCCAGCAGTTCAAGACAGGGGGCTACCTATGGCTACACCTTC. Translation gives CASSSRQGATYGYTF. The V and J genes are TRBV12-3 or TRBV12-4 and TRBJ1-2; 10 bases map to TRBD1. The CDR3 is made up of 15 amino acids. The V and J ends lost 4 bases and 4 bases, in that order; junction bases with no gene match: 6.

This clonotype was observed many times. The rearrangement uses TRBV6-1 and TRBJ1-6; D is perhaps TRBD1 (5 bases). V lost 7 bases and J lost 5, with 9 bases in between. Germline V gene data show CDR1 as MNHNS and CDR2 as SASEGT. The CDR3 length is 13 residues. CDR3 sequence: CASKGLDNSPLHF. The CDR3 nucleotides read TGTGCCAGCAAGGGGCTGGATAATTCACCCCTCCACTTT.

J is TRBJ2-5 and V is TRBV28; weak D call: TRBD1 (5 bases). The CDR3 runs to 14 residues. CDR1 is MDHEN, CDR2 SYDVKM, per germline. The germline V and J ends were trimmed by 6 bases and 5 bases, with 16 bases remaining between them. The CDR3 here is CASRIQGAWETQYF. Written as DNA, the CDR3 is TGTGCCAGCAGAATCCAAGGGGCCTGGGAGACCCAGTACTTC.

The chain couples TRBV20-1 to TRBJ2-1; 7 bases fit TRBD1. This CDR3 has 13 residues. The germline V gene has CDR1 DFQATT and CDR2 SNEGSKA (reference sequence). The junction had 4 bases not matched to a gene; V was cut back by 6 bases and J by 2 bases. Here the CDR3 reads CSAKGQTYNEQFF. The DNA of the CDR3 is TGCAGTGCAAAGGGACAGACCTACAATGAGCAGTTCTTC.

The gene calls are TRBV10-3 and TRBJ2-5; maybe TRBD2 (7 bases). CDR1 and CDR2 from the germline V gene are ENHRY and SYGVKD. The CDR3 runs 14 residues. Trimming removed 0 bases at V and 4 bases at J, with 9 bases between. CDR3 bases: TGTGCCATCAGTGAGTCGGGGGGGCGAGAGACCCAGTACTTC. Amino acids: CAISESGGRETQYF.

The chain recombines TRBV5-1 with TRBJ1-1, with D unclear. The CDR3 consists of 16 residues. Trimming took off 3 bases at V and 3 bases at J, with 18 bases between the two ends. Germline values: CDR1 SGHRS, CDR2 YFSETQ. The chain's CDR3 is CASSYLTGDADTEAFF. The CDR3 DNA sequence: TGCGCCAGCAGCTACCTCACCGGTGACGCGGACACTGAAGCTTTCTTT.

This clonotype was counted a few times. V and J are TRBV5-1 and TRBJ2-3; 8 nucleotides agree with TRBD2. Unmatched junction bases numbered 8, after V lost 1 base and J lost 4 bases. The CDR3 has 16 amino acids. From germline, CDR1 is SGHRS and CDR2 YFSETQ. The CDR3 region has the DNA TGCGCCAGCAGCTTGACTAGCGGTTCTATCGCAGATACGCAGTATTTT. It encodes CASSLTSGSIADTQYF.

In this sample, this clonotype turned up a few times. The genes are TRBV20-1 and TRBJ1-5; weak D call: TRBD1 (6 bases). The germline CDR1 and CDR2 sequences are DFQATT and SNEGSKA (reference sequence). The CDR3 is 17 residues long. V lost 3 bases to trimming and J lost 3 bases, with 21 bases between them. As DNA, the CDR3 is TGCAGTGCTAGGGACCTAAACAGGGATGGGGACAATCAGCCCCAGCATTTT. This gives the protein CSARDLNRDGDNQPQHF.

V gene TRBV9 combines with J gene TRBJ2-3, with TRBD1 matching over 8 bases. Germline loops: CDR1 SGDLS, CDR2 YYNGEE. The CDR3 is made up of 13 amino acids. V lost 3 bases, J lost 6 bases, and 3 bases stayed unmatched. The DNA of the CDR3 is TGTGCCAGCAGCGCCCAGGGGGCGGATACGCAGTATTTT. Protein: CASSAQGADTQYF.

The chain employs TRBV5-1 and TRBJ2-6, with 9 positions matching TRBD1. The V gene's germline CDR1 is SGHRS and CDR2 YFSETQ. V gave up 4 bases and J gave up 0 bases; unmatched junction bases: 11. The CDR3 loop spans 19 amino acids. CDR3 region: CASSPGAGTGFSGANVLTF. The CDR3 coding sequence is TGCGCCAGCAGCCCGGGGGCCGGGACAGGGTTCTCTGGGGCCAACGTCCTGACTTTC.

The genes are TRBV11-2 and TRBJ1-1; 8 nucleotides line up with TRBD1. This CDR3 is built from 14 residues. Germline V gives CDR1 SGHAT, CDR2 FQNNGV. V lost 5 bases and J lost 5; bases outside the gene matches: 7. The CDR3 sequence is CASSPGGPGTEAFF. CDR3 sequence (DNA): TGTGCCAGCAGCCCAGGGGGCCCGGGGACTGAAGCTTTCTTT.

The V call is TRBV18, the J call TRBJ2-7; a possible D gene is TRBD2 (6 bases). The CDR3 sequence is 14 residues long. Germline V gene sequence: CDR1 KGHSH, CDR2 LQKENI. V was clipped by 0 bases and J by 3 bases, with 9 bases between them. CDR3 in DNA: TGTGCCAGCTCACCACCACCCGGGGGCTACGAGCAGTACTTC. This codes for CASSPPPGGYEQYF.

This clonotype has just a few counts. The V gene is TRBV28, the J gene TRBJ2-7; TRBD1 aligns across 9 bases. Germline V gives CDR1 MDHEN, CDR2 SYDVKM. Germline trimming cut 6 bases from V and 1 base from J; bases unmatched to any gene: 7. The CDR3 is 15 amino acids. The CDR3 loop reads CASRTGTGYSYEQYF. In nucleotides, the CDR3 is TGTGCCAGCAGGACCGGGACAGGGTATTCCTACGAGCAGTACTTC.

This clonotype has just a few counts. The genes are TRBV5-1 and TRBJ2-7; no clear D gene. Trimming removed 2 bases from V and 5 bases from J, with 20 bases in between. CDR1 and CDR2 (germline): SGHRS, YFSETQ. The CDR3 is 16 amino acids. The CDR3 is CASSFIQAVPSHEQYF. DNA for the CDR3: TGCGCCAGCAGCTTTATCCAGGCGGTCCCTTCCCACGAGCAGTACTTC.

There are a few counts of this clonotype. The chain joins TRBV10-3 to TRBJ1-2, with 9 positions matching TRBD1. The V gene's germline CDR1 is ENHRY and CDR2 SYGVKD. V lost 11 bases to trimming and J lost 8 bases; unmatched junction nucleotides: 18. There are 15 residues in the CDR3. CDR3 DNA: TGTGCCTCGGGTCGGGACAGGGAGTTTTCGGGCGGCTACACCTTC. Encoded protein: CASGRDREFSGGYTF.

This clonotype was found a few times. This chain connects TRBV9 to TRBJ1-4; D may be TRBD1 (6 bases). CDR3 length: 15 residues. Germline-derived CDR1 and CDR2 are SGDLS and YYNGEE. The ends were cut back, 2 bases at V and 7 bases at J, with 15 bases in the middle. In DNA form, the CDR3 reads TGTGCCAGCAGCGTGGGGGGCAGGGCGGCTGAAAAACTGTTTTTT. Protein sequence: CASSVGGRAAEKLFF.